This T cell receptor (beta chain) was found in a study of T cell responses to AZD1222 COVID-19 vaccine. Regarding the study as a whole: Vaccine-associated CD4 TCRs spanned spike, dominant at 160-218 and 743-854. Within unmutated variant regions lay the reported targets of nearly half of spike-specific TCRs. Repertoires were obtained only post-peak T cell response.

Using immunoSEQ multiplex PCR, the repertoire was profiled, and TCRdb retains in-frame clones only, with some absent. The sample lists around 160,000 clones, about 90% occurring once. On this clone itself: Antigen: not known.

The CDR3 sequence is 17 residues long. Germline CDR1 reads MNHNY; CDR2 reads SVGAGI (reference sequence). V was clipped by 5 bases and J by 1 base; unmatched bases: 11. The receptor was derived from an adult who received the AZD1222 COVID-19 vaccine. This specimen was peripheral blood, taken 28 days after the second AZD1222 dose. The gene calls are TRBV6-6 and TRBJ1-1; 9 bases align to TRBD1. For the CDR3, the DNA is TGTGCCAGCAGTCACAGGGGGCTTTTACTAGGGAACACTGAAGCTTTCTTT. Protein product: CASSHRGLLLGNTEAFF.